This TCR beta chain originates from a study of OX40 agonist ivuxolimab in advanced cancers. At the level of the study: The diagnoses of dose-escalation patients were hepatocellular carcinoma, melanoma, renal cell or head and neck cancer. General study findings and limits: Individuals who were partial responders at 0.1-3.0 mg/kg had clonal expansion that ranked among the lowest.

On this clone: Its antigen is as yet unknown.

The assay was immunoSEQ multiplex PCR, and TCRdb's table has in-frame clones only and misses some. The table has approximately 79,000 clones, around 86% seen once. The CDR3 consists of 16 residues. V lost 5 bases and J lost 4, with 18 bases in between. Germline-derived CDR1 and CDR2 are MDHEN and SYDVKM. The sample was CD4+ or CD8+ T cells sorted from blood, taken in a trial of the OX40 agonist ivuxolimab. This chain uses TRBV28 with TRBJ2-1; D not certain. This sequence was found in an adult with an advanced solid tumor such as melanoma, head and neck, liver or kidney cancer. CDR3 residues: CASSPAFARGYNEQFF. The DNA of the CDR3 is TGTGCCAGCAGTCCGGCTTTCGCACGAGGTTACAATGAGCAGTTCTTC.